This entry is about one TCR beta chain. Its specificity is not known. Germline V gene sequence: CDR1 MNHNS, CDR2 SASEGT. There are 15 residues in the CDR3. The V end was cut by 6 bases, the J end by 7 bases, with 19 bases between. The data were taken from a study of T cells in Graves' hyperthyroidism and ophthalmopathy. General observations from the study: Ophthalmopathy was predicted by the model a median of roughly 6 months ahead of onset.

Exclusions: uncontrolled infection, other autoimmune disease, pregnancy, lactation. Diagnosing involved the use of clinical symptoms, serum thyroxine and TRAb, thyroid ultrasound and orbital computed tomography. Amplified TCR beta CDR3 regions came from RNA transcripts. Using the HTBI primer set, a first-round RT-PCR was run on the TCR CDR3. TCRdb re-called the multiplex PCR reads through MiXCR, storing one row per CDR3 protein. The profile covers roughly 420,000 distinct CDR3 sequences, with roughly 15% appearing a single time and about 4.9% taken by the ten largest. J is TRBJ2-1 and V is TRBV6-1; D possibly corresponds to TRBD2 (5 bases). The sequence came from a young woman with Graves' hyperthyroidism. The sample was blood. The CDR3 reads CASRNDRTVRNEQFF. The CDR3 nucleotides are TGTGCCAGCAGGAACGACCGGACTGTTCGGAATGAGCAGTTCTTC.